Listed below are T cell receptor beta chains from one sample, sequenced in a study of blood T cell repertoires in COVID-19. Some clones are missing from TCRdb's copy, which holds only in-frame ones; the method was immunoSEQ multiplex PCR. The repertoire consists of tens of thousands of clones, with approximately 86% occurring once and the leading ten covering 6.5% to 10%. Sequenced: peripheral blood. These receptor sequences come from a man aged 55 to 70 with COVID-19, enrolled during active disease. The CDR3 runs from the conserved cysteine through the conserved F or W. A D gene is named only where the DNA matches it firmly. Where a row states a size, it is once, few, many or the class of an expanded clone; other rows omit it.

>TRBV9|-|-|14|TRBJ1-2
TGTGCCAGCAGCGTAGATCCTACAGGGACGGGCTACACCTTC
CASSVDPTGTGYTF
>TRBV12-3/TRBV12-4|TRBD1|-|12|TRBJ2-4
TGTGCCAGCAGTAAGGGACAGGCGATTCAGTACTTC
CASSKGQAIQYF
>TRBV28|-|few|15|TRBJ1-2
TGTGCCAGCACCGCCGAAGGCTCCGGGAGCTATGGCTACACCTTC
CASTAEGSGSYGYTF
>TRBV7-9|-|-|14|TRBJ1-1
TGTGCCAGCAGCCCCGCAGGGACTGGGGCTGAAGCTTTCTTT
CASSPAGTGAEAFF
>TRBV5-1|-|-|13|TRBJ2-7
TGCGCCAGCAGCACGACGGGGGTGGCCGAGCAGTACTTC
CASSTTGVAEQYF
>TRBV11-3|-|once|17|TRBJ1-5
TGTGCCAGCAGCTTAGTAGGCAGGGGAAATAGCAATCAGCCCCAGCATTTT
CASSLVGRGNSNQPQHF
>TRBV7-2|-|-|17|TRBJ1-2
TGTGCCAGCAGCTTGTCGGCCACAGGGAGCAGACTTGGTGGCTACACCTTC
CASSLSATGSRLGGYTF
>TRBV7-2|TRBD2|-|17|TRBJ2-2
TGTGCCAGCAGCGCCGAATTCCTAGCGGGAGGGGACGGGGAGCTGTTTTTT
CASSAEFLAGGDGELFF
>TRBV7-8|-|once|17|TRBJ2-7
TGTGCCAGCAGCTCAAGGGTGGCTAGCAATCCCCTCTACGAGCAGTACTTC
CASSSRVASNPLYEQYF
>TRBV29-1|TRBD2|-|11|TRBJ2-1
TGCAGCGTTGATAGCGGGGGCTTGAAGTTCTTC
CSVDSGGLKFF
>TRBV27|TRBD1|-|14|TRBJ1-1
TGTGCCAGCAGTCCTCCGGGACAGGGCCTGGAAGCTTTCTTT
CASSPPGQGLEAFF
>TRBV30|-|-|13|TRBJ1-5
TGTGCCTGGAGCGATCGACAGGCAGCGCCCCAGCATTTT
CAWSDRQAAPQHF
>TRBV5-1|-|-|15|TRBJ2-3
TGCGCCAGCAGCTTGGGAGCCCGCCGAGGAGATACGCAGTATTTT
CASSLGARRGDTQYF
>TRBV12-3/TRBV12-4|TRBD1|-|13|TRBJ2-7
TGTGCCAGCAGGACCAGGGGGCTGGACGAGCAGTACTTC
CASRTRGLDEQYF
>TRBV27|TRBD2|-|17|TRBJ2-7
TGTGCCAGCAGTTCCGGACTAGCGGGTACGATCTCCTACGAGCAGTACTTC
CASSSGLAGTISYEQYF
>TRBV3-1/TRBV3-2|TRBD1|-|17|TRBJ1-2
TGTGCCAGCAGCCAAGAAGGGACAGGGCTTACTAACTATGGCTACACCTTC
CASSQEGTGLTNYGYTF
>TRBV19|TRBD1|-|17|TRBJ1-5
TGTGCCAGTAGTACCTCGACAGGGGGCAGTGGCAATCAGCCCCAGCATTTT
CASSTSTGGSGNQPQHF
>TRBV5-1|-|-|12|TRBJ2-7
TGCGCCAGCAGTATAGTTTCCTACGAGCAGTACTTC
CASSIVSYEQYF
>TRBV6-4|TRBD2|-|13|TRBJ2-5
TGTGCCAGCAGAGCTAGCGGGGAAGAGACCCAGTACTTC
CASRASGEETQYF
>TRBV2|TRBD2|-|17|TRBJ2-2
TGTGCCAGCAGGCCGGGAGGGGGGCAAGGTTACCCCGGGGAGCTGTTTTTT
CASRPGGGQGYPGELFF
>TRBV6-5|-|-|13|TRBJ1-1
TGTGCCAGCAGTTACGCCAGGAACACTGAAGCTTTCTTT
CASSYARNTEAFF
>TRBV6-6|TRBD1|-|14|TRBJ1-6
TGTGCCAGCAGTACAGGACAGGGAGGTTCACCCCTCCACTTT
CASSTGQGGSPLHF
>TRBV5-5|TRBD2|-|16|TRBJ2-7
TGTGCCAGCAGCATCCCCGGGACTAGCGGGTCCTACGAGCAGTACTTC
CASSIPGTSGSYEQYF
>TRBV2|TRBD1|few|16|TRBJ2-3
TGTGCCAGCAGCAAATTAGGACAGGGGAGCACAGATACGCAGTATTTT
CASSKLGQGSTDTQYF
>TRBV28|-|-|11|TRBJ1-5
TGTGCCAGTTATAGCAATCAGCCCCAGCATTTT
CASYSNQPQHF
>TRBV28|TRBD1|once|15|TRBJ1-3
TGTGCCAGCAGCTCAAAGGACAGGGCGGGAAACACCATATATTTT
CASSSKDRAGNTIYF
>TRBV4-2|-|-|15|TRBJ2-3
TGTGCCAGCAGCCAAGGCAGAGGCGCGGCAGATACGCAGTATTTT
CASSQGRGAADTQYF